In this sample, the clone carrying this TCR beta chain turned up a few times. The PCR contained 60 Vbeta and 13 Jbeta primers. Here immunoSEQ multiplex PCR was the method, and the copy in TCRdb shows in-frame clones only, minus some. The repertoire has roughly 120,000 clones, around 77% of them found once; the top ten carry under 7%. The record originates from a study of cytomegalovirus exposure and HLA in healthy donors. Healthy individuals who donated bone marrow served as the donors. In germline, CDR1 is SGHKS, CDR2 YYEKEE (reference sequence). Trimming cost V 0 bases and J 8 bases, with 12 bases left between them. The CDR3 consists of 14 residues.

This chain uses TRBV5-5 with TRBJ2-1, with D possibly TRBD1 on 6 matching bases. Sequencing input: PBMCs. The receptor was derived from a man between 18 and 29 years old in good health and CMV-seropositive. This CDR3 is CASSLDRANDEQFF. The CDR3 DNA sequence: TGTGCCAGCAGCTTGGACAGGGCCAATGATGAGCAGTTCTTC.